This is a list of T cell receptor beta chains from one sample in a study of T-cell memory formation after mild COVID-19. TCRdb processed the 5' RACE reads anew with MiXCR; each CDR3 protein has one entry. This table has about 400,000 distinct CDR3 sequences, around 22% appearing once. Material: PBMCs or a T cell subset sorted from them (not recorded which). All receptors derive from an adult woman who had mild COVID-19 (a few samples of this study predate the infection). Cell type and time point are not known. Each CDR3 is given with its conserved first and last residue. A D gene is named only where the DNA matches it firmly. Rows give clone size only sometimes, using once, few, many, or a class for an expanded clone.

J gene: TRBJ1-1
V gene: TRBV25-1
clone size: NA
D gene: NA
CDR3 protein: CASSVFGTEAFF
CDR3 DNA: TGTGCCAGCAGTGTCTTTGGGACTGAAGCTTTCTTT

J gene: TRBJ2-7
V gene: TRBV5-1
clone size: few
D gene: TRBD1
CDR3 protein: CASSPDRPYEQYF
CDR3 DNA: TGCGCCAGCAGCCCGGACAGGCCCTACGAGCAGTACTTC

J gene: TRBJ2-2
V gene: TRBV4-1
clone size: NA
D gene: NA
CDR3 protein: CASSHIPLGGANTGELFF
CDR3 DNA: TGCGCCAGCAGCCATATCCCCCTGGGCGGCGCGAACACCGGGGAGCTGTTTTTT

J gene: TRBJ2-7
V gene: TRBV5-4
clone size: few
D gene: TRBD1
CDR3 protein: CASSRGDRYYEQYF
CDR3 DNA: TGTGCCAGCAGCCGTGGGGACAGATACTACGAGCAGTACTTC

J gene: TRBJ2-7
V gene: TRBV12-3/TRBV12-4
clone size: few
D gene: TRBD2
CDR3 protein: CASSYTSGRIYEQYF
CDR3 DNA: TGTGCCAGCAGTTATACTAGCGGGAGAATTTACGAGCAGTACTTC

J gene: TRBJ2-1
V gene: TRBV7-2
clone size: NA
D gene: NA
CDR3 protein: CASRERPAAEQFF
CDR3 DNA: TGTGCCAGCAGAGAGCGCCCTGCGGCTGAGCAGTTCTTC

J gene: TRBJ2-7
V gene: TRBV27
clone size: few
D gene: NA
CDR3 protein: CASSSGFPSSYEQYF
CDR3 DNA: TGTGCCAGCAGTTCTGGTTTTCCGAGCTCCTACGAGCAGTACTTC

J gene: TRBJ2-7
V gene: TRBV12-3/TRBV12-4
clone size: NA
D gene: NA
CDR3 protein: CASSLESFYGEQYF
CDR3 DNA: TGTGCCAGCAGTTTGGAAAGTTTTTATGGCGAGCAGTACTTC

J gene: TRBJ2-4
V gene: TRBV6-2/TRBV6-3
clone size: many
D gene: NA
CDR3 protein: CASSYSRQLGQAKNIQYF
CDR3 DNA: TGTGCCAGCAGTTACTCGAGACAGTTGGGGCAAGCCAAAAACATTCAGTACTTC

J gene: TRBJ2-7
V gene: TRBV5-1
clone size: NA
D gene: NA
CDR3 protein: CASSPDIYYEQYF
CDR3 DNA: TGCGCCAGCAGCCCGGACATTTACTACGAGCAGTACTTC

J gene: TRBJ2-1
V gene: TRBV5-1
clone size: NA
D gene: NA
CDR3 protein: CASSLVVGKAEQFF
CDR3 DNA: TGCGCCAGCAGCTTGGTGGTGGGAAAAGCCGAGCAGTTCTTC

J gene: TRBJ2-1
V gene: TRBV2
clone size: NA
D gene: TRBD2
CDR3 protein: CASRETSGGIPKQFF
CDR3 DNA: TGTGCCAGCAGGGAGACTAGCGGGGGCATACCCAAGCAGTTCTTC

J gene: TRBJ2-7
V gene: TRBV5-1
clone size: many
D gene: NA
CDR3 protein: CASSVGGTYEQYF
CDR3 DNA: TGCGCCAGCAGTGTCGGAGGTACCTACGAGCAGTACTTC

J gene: TRBJ2-5
V gene: TRBV12-3/TRBV12-4
clone size: few
D gene: TRBD2
CDR3 protein: CASSLTRGILADYGETQYF
CDR3 DNA: TGTGCCAGCAGTTTAACCCGAGGTATACTAGCGGATTATGGGGAGACCCAGTACTTC

J gene: TRBJ2-2
V gene: TRBV5-1
clone size: NA
D gene: TRBD2
CDR3 protein: CASSLTSGSRDTGELFF
CDR3 DNA: TGCGCCAGCAGCTTGACTAGCGGGAGTCGCGACACCGGGGAGCTGTTTTTT

J gene: TRBJ1-1
V gene: TRBV20-1
clone size: NA
D gene: NA
CDR3 protein: CSARHLLEELSGAGTEAFF
CDR3 DNA: TGCAGTGCTAGACACCTCCTTGAGGAGCTCAGCGGGGCCGGCACTGAAGCTTTCTTT

J gene: TRBJ2-1
V gene: TRBV29-1
clone size: NA
D gene: TRBD2
CDR3 protein: CSVERASGGVEQFF
CDR3 DNA: TGCAGCGTTGAAAGGGCTAGCGGGGGTGTTGAGCAGTTCTTC

J gene: TRBJ1-1
V gene: TRBV7-9
clone size: NA
D gene: TRBD1
CDR3 protein: CASSSDRGGTEAFF
CDR3 DNA: TGTGCCAGCAGCTCGGACAGGGGTGGCACTGAAGCTTTCTTT

J gene: TRBJ2-3
V gene: TRBV30
clone size: NA
D gene: TRBD2
CDR3 protein: CAWSVQSGRTSGRTDTQYF
CDR3 DNA: TGTGCCTGGAGTGTACAATCGGGAAGGACTAGCGGGAGGACAGATACGCAGTATTTT

J gene: TRBJ2-7
V gene: TRBV21-1
clone size: many
D gene: NA
CDR3 protein: CASSKTYEQYF
CDR3 DNA: TGTGCCAGCAGCAAAACCTACGAGCAGTACTTC

J gene: TRBJ1-1
V gene: TRBV11-2
clone size: NA
D gene: NA
CDR3 protein: CASSTPVGAAEAFF
CDR3 DNA: TGTGCCAGCAGCACCCCGGTGGGAGCAGCTGAAGCTTTCTTT

J gene: TRBJ2-1
V gene: TRBV12-3/TRBV12-4
clone size: NA
D gene: TRBD2
CDR3 protein: CASSSESGSHNEQFF
CDR3 DNA: TGTGCCAGCAGTTCTGAAAGCGGGAGCCACAATGAGCAGTTCTTC

J gene: TRBJ1-6
V gene: TRBV25-1
clone size: few
D gene: NA
CDR3 protein: CASSETGFGPSPLHF
CDR3 DNA: TGTGCCAGCAGTGAAACGGGGTTCGGTCCTTCACCCCTCCACTTT

J gene: TRBJ2-1
V gene: TRBV7-9
clone size: few
D gene: NA
CDR3 protein: CASSLIRPEQFF
CDR3 DNA: TGTGCCAGCAGCTTAATCAGGCCTGAGCAGTTCTTC

J gene: TRBJ1-5
V gene: TRBV19
clone size: NA
D gene: NA
CDR3 protein: CASSISYGGPQHF
CDR3 DNA: TGTGCCAGTAGTATTAGTTACGGTGGACCCCAGCATTTT

J gene: TRBJ2-2
V gene: TRBV7-6
clone size: NA
D gene: NA
CDR3 protein: CASSLPFTGELFF
CDR3 DNA: TGTGCCAGCAGCTTACCCTTTACCGGGGAGCTGTTTTTT

J gene: TRBJ1-2
V gene: TRBV7-9
clone size: NA
D gene: NA
CDR3 protein: CASSLTGTWGYTF
CDR3 DNA: TGTGCCAGCAGCTTAACAGGGACTTGGGGCTACACCTTC

J gene: TRBJ2-1
V gene: TRBV11-3
clone size: NA
D gene: NA
CDR3 protein: CASSFGYDYEQFF
CDR3 DNA: TGTGCCAGCAGCTTCGGTTACGACTATGAGCAGTTCTTC

J gene: TRBJ1-5
V gene: TRBV2
clone size: NA
D gene: NA
CDR3 protein: CASRKWGQDIHSNQPQHF
CDR3 DNA: TGTGCCAGCAGGAAATGGGGCCAGGACATCCATAGCAATCAGCCCCAGCATTTT

J gene: TRBJ2-2
V gene: TRBV6-1
clone size: NA
D gene: NA
CDR3 protein: CASTLGVTGELFF
CDR3 DNA: TGTGCCAGCACCTTAGGGGTCACCGGGGAGCTGTTTTTT

J gene: TRBJ2-7
V gene: TRBV19
clone size: NA
D gene: NA
CDR3 protein: CASSTPGGAIYEQYF
CDR3 DNA: TGTGCCAGTAGTACCCCCGGAGGGGCCATTTACGAGCAGTACTTC

J gene: TRBJ2-3
V gene: TRBV29-1
clone size: NA
D gene: TRBD1
CDR3 protein: CSVDAAGGVDTQYF
CDR3 DNA: TGCAGCGTTGATGCGGCAGGGGGCGTAGATACGCAGTATTTT

J gene: TRBJ2-2
V gene: TRBV7-3
clone size: NA
D gene: NA
CDR3 protein: CASSSGAGELFF
CDR3 DNA: TGTGCCAGCAGCTCCGGAGCCGGGGAGCTGTTTTTT

J gene: TRBJ1-6
V gene: TRBV9
clone size: NA
D gene: TRBD1
CDR3 protein: CASSSGQPDNSPLHF
CDR3 DNA: TGTGCCAGCAGCTCGGGACAGCCGGATAATTCACCCCTCCACTTT

J gene: TRBJ2-1
V gene: TRBV28
clone size: few
D gene: TRBD2
CDR3 protein: CASRRGASYNEQFF
CDR3 DNA: TGTGCCAGCAGGCGGGGGGCTTCCTACAATGAGCAGTTCTTC

J gene: TRBJ2-3
V gene: TRBV24-1
clone size: NA
D gene: TRBD2
CDR3 protein: CATSEAGGADTQYF
CDR3 DNA: TGTGCCACCAGTGAGGCGGGAGGAGCAGATACGCAGTATTTT

J gene: TRBJ2-3
V gene: TRBV5-4
clone size: NA
D gene: TRBD2
CDR3 protein: CASSLDSGRNTDTQYF
CDR3 DNA: TGTGCCAGCAGCTTGGATAGCGGGAGGAACACAGATACGCAGTATTTT

J gene: TRBJ1-1
V gene: TRBV7-9
clone size: few
D gene: NA
CDR3 protein: CASSSTHGPGKPEAFF
CDR3 DNA: TGTGCCAGCAGCTCGACCCATGGACCTGGAAAACCTGAAGCTTTCTTT

J gene: TRBJ1-2
V gene: TRBV27
clone size: NA
D gene: TRBD1
CDR3 protein: CASRGPLRQGAPNGYTF
CDR3 DNA: TGTGCCAGCAGGGGGCCACTCAGACAGGGGGCGCCGAATGGCTACACCTTC

J gene: TRBJ1-1
V gene: TRBV5-1
clone size: NA
D gene: NA
CDR3 protein: CASSTWGTWNTEAFF
CDR3 DNA: TGCGCCAGCAGCACATGGGGGACATGGAACACTGAAGCTTTCTTT

J gene: TRBJ2-1
V gene: TRBV5-1
clone size: few
D gene: TRBD2
CDR3 protein: CASSLEAGGRNEQFF
CDR3 DNA: TGCGCCAGCAGCTTGGAAGCGGGGGGGCGCAATGAGCAGTTCTTC

J gene: TRBJ2-1
V gene: TRBV5-1
clone size: NA
D gene: NA
CDR3 protein: CASSLDSGNSEQFF
CDR3 DNA: TGCGCCAGCAGCTTGGACTCCGGGAATAGTGAGCAGTTCTTC

J gene: TRBJ1-2
V gene: TRBV25-1
clone size: few
D gene: NA
CDR3 protein: CASSELYSYGYTF
CDR3 DNA: TGTGCCAGCAGTGAATTGTACTCTTATGGCTACACCTTC

J gene: TRBJ1-4
V gene: TRBV12-3/TRBV12-4
clone size: once
D gene: NA
CDR3 protein: CASSLTGRGEKLFF
CDR3 DNA: TGTGCCAGCAGTTTGACGGGGAGAGGAGAAAAACTGTTTTTT

J gene: TRBJ2-5
V gene: TRBV7-6
clone size: few
D gene: NA
CDR3 protein: CASSPRRVDGETQYF
CDR3 DNA: TGTGCCAGCAGCCCCCGAAGGGTAGACGGAGAGACCCAGTACTTC

J gene: TRBJ2-4
V gene: TRBV4-2
clone size: NA
D gene: NA
CDR3 protein: CASSQESGVNIQYF
CDR3 DNA: TGTGCCAGCAGCCAAGAGTCCGGGGTGAACATTCAGTACTTC

J gene: TRBJ2-2
V gene: TRBV24-1
clone size: NA
D gene: NA
CDR3 protein: CATSATEGTGELFF
CDR3 DNA: TGTGCCACCAGTGCGACCGAGGGCACCGGGGAGCTGTTTTTT

J gene: TRBJ1-2
V gene: TRBV7-3
clone size: NA
D gene: NA
CDR3 protein: CASSPTQSNYGYTF
CDR3 DNA: TGTGCCAGCAGCCCTACGCAGTCTAACTATGGCTACACCTTC

J gene: TRBJ1-2
V gene: TRBV12-5
clone size: NA
D gene: NA
CDR3 protein: CASGLATDPLYGYTF
CDR3 DNA: TGTGCTAGTGGTTTGGCCACCGATCCCCTCTATGGCTACACCTTC

J gene: TRBJ2-5
V gene: TRBV5-4
clone size: few
D gene: TRBD2
CDR3 protein: CASSHSGLETQYF
CDR3 DNA: TGTGCCAGCAGCCATAGCGGGTTAGAGACCCAGTACTTC

J gene: TRBJ2-1
V gene: TRBV6-2/TRBV6-3
clone size: NA
D gene: TRBD2
CDR3 protein: CASSYQLAGGYNEQFF
CDR3 DNA: TGTGCCAGCAGTTATCAACTAGCGGGAGGGTACAATGAGCAGTTCTTC

J gene: TRBJ1-1
V gene: TRBV7-2
clone size: many
D gene: NA
CDR3 protein: CASSLLGLQGGAFF
CDR3 DNA: TGTGCCAGCAGCCTTTTGGGACTCCAAGGGGGAGCTTTCTTT

J gene: TRBJ2-2
V gene: TRBV30
clone size: few
D gene: TRBD1
CDR3 protein: CAWSGQGWELFF
CDR3 DNA: TGTGCCTGGAGTGGACAGGGGTGGGAGCTGTTTTTT